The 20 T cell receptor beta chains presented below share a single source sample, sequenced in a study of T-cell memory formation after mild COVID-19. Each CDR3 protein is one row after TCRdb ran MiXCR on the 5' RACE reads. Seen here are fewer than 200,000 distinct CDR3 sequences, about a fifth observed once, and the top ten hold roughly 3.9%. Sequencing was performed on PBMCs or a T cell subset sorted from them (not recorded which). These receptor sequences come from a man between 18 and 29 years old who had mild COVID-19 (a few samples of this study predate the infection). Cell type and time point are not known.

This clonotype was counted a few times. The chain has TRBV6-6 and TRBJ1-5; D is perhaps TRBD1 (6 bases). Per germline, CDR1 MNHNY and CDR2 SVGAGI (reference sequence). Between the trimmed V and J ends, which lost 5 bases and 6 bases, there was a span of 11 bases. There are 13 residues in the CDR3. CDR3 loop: CASSDRLSQPQHF. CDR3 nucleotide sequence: TGTGCCAGCAGTGACAGGCTCAGTCAGCCCCAGCATTTT.

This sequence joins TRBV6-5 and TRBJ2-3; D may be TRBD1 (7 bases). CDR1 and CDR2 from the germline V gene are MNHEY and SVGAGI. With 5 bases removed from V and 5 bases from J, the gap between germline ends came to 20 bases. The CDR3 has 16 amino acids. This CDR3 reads CASSQGGLKLGDTQYF. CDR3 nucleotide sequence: TGTGCCAGCAGTCAGGGGGGCCTTAAGCTTGGAGATACGCAGTATTTT.

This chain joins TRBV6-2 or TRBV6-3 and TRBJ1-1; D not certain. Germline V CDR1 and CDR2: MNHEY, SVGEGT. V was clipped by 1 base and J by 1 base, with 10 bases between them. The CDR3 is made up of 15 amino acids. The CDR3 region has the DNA TGTGCCAGCAGTTACTATATTTTGAAGAACACTGAAGCTTTCTTT. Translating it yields CASSYYILKNTEAFF.

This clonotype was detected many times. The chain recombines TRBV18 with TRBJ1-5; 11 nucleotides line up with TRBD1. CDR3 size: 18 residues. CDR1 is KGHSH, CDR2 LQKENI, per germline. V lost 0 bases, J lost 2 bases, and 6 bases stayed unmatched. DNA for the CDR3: TGTGCCAGCTCACCACCCAATCCGGGACAGGGGGGCAATCAGCCCCAGCATTTT. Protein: CASSPPNPGQGGNQPQHF.

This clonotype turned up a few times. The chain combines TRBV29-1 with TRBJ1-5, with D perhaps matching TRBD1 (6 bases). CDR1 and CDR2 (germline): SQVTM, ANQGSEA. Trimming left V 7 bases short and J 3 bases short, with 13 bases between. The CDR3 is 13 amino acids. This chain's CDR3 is CSGQEGYNQPQHF. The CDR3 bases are TGCAGCGGACAGGAAGGTTACAATCAGCCCCAGCATTTT. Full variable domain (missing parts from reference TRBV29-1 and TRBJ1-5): SAVISQKPSRDICQRGTSLTIQCQVDSQVTMMFWYRQQPGQSLTLIATANQGSEATYESGFVIDKFPISRPNLTFSTLTVSNMSPEDSSIYLCSGQEGYNQPQHFGDGTRLSIL.

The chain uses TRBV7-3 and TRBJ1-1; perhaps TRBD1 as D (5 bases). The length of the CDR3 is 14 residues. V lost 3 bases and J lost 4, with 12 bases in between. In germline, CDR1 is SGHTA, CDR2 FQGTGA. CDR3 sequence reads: CASSFTGYGTEAFF. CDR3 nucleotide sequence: TGTGCCAGCAGCTTTACAGGTTACGGCACTGAAGCTTTCTTT. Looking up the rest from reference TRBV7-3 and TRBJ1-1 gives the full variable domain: GAGVSQTPSNKVTEKGKYVELRCDPISGHTALYWYRQSLGQGPEFLIYFQGTGAADDSGLPNDRFFAVRPEGSVSTLKIQRTERGDSAVYLCASSFTGYGTEAFFGQGTRLTVV.

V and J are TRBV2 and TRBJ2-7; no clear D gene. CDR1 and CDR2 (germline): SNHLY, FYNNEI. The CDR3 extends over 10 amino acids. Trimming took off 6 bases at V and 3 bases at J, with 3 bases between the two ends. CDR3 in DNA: TGTGCCAGCAGGGACTACGAGCAGTACTTC. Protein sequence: CASRDYEQYF.

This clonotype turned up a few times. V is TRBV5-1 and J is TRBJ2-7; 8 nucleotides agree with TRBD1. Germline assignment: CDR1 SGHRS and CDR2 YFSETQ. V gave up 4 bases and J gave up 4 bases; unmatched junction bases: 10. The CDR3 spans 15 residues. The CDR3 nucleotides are TGCGCCAGCAGCCGCTCCGGGACAGGAAGGTACGAGCAGTACTTC. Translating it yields CASSRSGTGRYEQYF.

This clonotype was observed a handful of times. CDR3 sequence (DNA): TGTGCCAGCAGTCTACAGGGGGCTGAATCACCCCTCCACTTT. It codes for CASSLQGAESPLHF. V gene TRBV7-2 combines with J gene TRBJ1-6; TRBD1 aligns across 9 bases. Per the germline V gene, CDR1 is SGHTA and CDR2 is FQGNSA. Trimming removed 6 bases from V and 10 bases from J; junction bases left unmatched: 7. This CDR3 comprises 14 residues.

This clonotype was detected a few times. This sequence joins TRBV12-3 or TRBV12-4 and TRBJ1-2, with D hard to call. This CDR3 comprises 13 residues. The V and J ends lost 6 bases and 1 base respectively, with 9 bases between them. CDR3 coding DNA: TGTGCCAGCAGCCCAGAAATTAACTATGGCTACACCTTC. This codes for CASSPEINYGYTF.

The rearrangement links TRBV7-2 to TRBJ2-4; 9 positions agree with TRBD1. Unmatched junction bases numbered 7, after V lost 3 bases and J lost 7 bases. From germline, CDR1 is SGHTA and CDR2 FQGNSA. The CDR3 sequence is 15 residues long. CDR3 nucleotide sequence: TGTGCCAGCAGCTTGTTTGGGACAGGGTCTAACATTCAGTACTTC. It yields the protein CASSLFGTGSNIQYF.

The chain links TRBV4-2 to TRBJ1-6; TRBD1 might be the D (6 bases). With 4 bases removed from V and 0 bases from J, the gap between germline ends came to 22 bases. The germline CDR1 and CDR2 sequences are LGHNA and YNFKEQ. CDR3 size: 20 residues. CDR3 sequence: CASSRELGARDSSYNSPLHF. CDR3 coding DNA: TGTGCCAGCAGCCGGGAATTGGGGGCTCGGGATAGCTCCTATAATTCACCCCTCCACTTT.

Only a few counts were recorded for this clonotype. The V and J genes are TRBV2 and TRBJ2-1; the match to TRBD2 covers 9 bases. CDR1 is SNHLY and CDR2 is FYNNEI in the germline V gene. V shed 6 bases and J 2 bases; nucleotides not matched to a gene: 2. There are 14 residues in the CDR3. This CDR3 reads CASRERGAYNEQFF. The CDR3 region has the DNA TGTGCCAGCAGGGAGCGGGGGGCCTACAATGAGCAGTTCTTC.

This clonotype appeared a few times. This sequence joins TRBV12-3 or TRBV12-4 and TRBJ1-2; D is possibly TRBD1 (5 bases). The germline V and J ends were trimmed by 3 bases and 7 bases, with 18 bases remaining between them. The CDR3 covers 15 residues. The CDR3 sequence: CASSFKVWGVIGYTF. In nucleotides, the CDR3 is TGTGCCAGCAGTTTTAAAGTTTGGGGGGTAATTGGCTACACCTTC.

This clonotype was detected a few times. DNA for the CDR3: TGTGCCAGCAGCTTAGGTCGACAGGGGGGAACCAATCAGCCCCAGCATTTT. Translation gives CASSLGRQGGTNQPQHF. V gene TRBV7-9 combines with J gene TRBJ1-5, with TRBD1 matching over 9 bases. Germline CDR1 is SEHNR and CDR2 is FQNEAQ (reference sequence). This CDR3 is built from 17 residues. V gave up 1 base and J gave up 3 bases; unmatched junction bases: 7.

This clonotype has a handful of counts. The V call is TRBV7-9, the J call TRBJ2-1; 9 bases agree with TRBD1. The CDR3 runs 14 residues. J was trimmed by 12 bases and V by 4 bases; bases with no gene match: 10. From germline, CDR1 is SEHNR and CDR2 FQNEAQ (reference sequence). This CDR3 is CASSSWDREEGQFF. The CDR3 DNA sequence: TGTGCCAGCAGCTCCTGGGACAGGGAAGAAGGGCAGTTCTTC.

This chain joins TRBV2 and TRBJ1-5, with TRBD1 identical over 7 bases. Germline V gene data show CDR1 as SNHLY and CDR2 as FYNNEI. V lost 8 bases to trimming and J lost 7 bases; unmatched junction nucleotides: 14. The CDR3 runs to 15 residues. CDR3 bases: TGTGCCAGCGGGGGTAACACAGGGGCAGGGCAGCCCCAGCATTTT. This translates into CASGGNTGAGQPQHF.

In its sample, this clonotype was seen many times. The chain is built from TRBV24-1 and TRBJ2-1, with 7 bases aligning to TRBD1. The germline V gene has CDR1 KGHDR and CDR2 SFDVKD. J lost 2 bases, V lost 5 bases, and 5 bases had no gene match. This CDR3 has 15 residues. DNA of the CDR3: TGTGCCACCAGTGTCGCCGGGACAGCCTACAATGAGCAGTTCTTC. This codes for CATSVAGTAYNEQFF.

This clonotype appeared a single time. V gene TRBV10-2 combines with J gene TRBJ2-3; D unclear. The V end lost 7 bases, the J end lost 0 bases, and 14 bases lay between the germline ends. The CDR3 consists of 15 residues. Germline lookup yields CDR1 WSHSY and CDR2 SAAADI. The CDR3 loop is CASTLNGQSTDTQYF. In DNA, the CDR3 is TGCGCCAGCACCCTGAACGGCCAGAGCACAGATACGCAGTATTTT.

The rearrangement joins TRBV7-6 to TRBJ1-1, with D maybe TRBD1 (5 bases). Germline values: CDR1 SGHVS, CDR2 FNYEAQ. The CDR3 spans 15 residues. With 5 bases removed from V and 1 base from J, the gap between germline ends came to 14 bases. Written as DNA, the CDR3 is TGTGCCAGCAGCCTACCCCCGACAGCGAACACTGAAGCTTTCTTT. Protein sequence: CASSLPPTANTEAFF.